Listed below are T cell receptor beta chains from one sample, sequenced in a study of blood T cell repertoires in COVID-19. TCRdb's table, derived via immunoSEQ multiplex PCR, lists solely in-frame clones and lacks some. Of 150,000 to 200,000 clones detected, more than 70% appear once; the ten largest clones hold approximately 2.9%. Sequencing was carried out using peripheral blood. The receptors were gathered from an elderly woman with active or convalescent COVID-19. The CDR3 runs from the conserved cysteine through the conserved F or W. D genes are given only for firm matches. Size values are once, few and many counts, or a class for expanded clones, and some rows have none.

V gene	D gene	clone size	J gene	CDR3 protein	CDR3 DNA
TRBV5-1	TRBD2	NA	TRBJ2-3	CASSPFQRGGGGTDTQYF	TGCGCCAGCAGCCCCTTCCAGCGGGGGGGCGGGGGAACAGATACGCAGTATTTT
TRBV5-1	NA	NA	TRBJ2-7	CASSSLLQTGYTRNKTYEQYF	TGCGCCAGCAGCTCATTACTTCAAACAGGGTATACCCGAAATAAAACCTACGAGCAGTACTTC
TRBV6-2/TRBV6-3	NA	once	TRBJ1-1	CASSRGHAEAFF	TGTGCCAGCAGTCGGGGACACGCTGAAGCTTTCTTT
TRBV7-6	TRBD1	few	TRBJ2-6	CASSHRDRGFSGANVLTF	TGTGCCAGCAGCCACCGGGACAGGGGGTTCTCCGGGGCCAACGTCCTGACTTTC
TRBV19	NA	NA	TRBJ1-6	CASNTPDIANSPLHF	TGTGCCAGTAATACACCGGACATCGCCAATTCACCCCTCCACTTT
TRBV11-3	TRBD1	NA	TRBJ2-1	CASSATGGAYNEQFF	TGTGCCAGCAGCGCCACAGGGGGCGCTTACAATGAGCAGTTCTTC
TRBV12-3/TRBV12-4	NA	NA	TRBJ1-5	CASTVDSYQPQHF	TGTGCCAGCACCGTTGACAGTTATCAGCCCCAGCATTTT
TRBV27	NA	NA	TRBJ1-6	CASSFQGRSPLHF	TGTGCCAGCAGTTTCCAGGGGAGATCACCCCTCCACTTT
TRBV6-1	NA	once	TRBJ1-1	CASSEPFEAFF	TGTGCCAGCAGTGAACCGTTTGAAGCTTTCTTT
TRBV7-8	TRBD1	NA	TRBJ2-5	CASSLDSTDRGWGYF	TGTGCCAGCAGCTTAGACAGCACGGACAGGGGCTGGGGATACTTC
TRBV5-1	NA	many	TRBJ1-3	CASSFAPRTEDTIYF	TGCGCCAGCAGCTTTGCTCCCCGCACCGAGGACACCATATATTTT
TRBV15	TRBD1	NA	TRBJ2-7	CATSREDRGPSYEQYF	TGTGCCACCAGCAGGGAAGACAGGGGACCCTCCTACGAGCAGTACTTC
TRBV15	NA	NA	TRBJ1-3	CATRGNGNTIYF	TGTGCCACTCGGGGGAACGGAAACACCATATATTTT
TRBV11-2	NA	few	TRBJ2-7	CASSLDLSGLAEQYF	TGTGCCAGCAGCTTAGATCTGTCAGGGTTGGCCGAGCAGTACTTC
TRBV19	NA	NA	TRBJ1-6	CASSIDRIGGNSPLHF	TGTGCCAGTAGTATAGATAGAATCGGCGGGAATTCACCCCTCCACTTT
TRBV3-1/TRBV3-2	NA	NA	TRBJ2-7	CASSQEPRDYEQYF	TGTGCCAGCAGCCAAGAGCCCAGGGACTACGAGCAGTACTTC
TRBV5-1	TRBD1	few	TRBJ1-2	CASSLTPDRIDGYTF	TGCGCCAGCAGCCTAACCCCGGACAGGATAGATGGCTACACCTTC
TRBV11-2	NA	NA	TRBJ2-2	CASSLAGLSTGELFF	TGTGCCAGCAGCTTAGCGGGACTGAGCACCGGGGAGCTGTTTTTT
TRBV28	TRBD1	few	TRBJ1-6	CASSFVWDRGLYYNSPLHF	TGTGCCAGCAGTTTCGTCTGGGACAGGGGGCTTTATTATAATTCACCCCTCCACTTT
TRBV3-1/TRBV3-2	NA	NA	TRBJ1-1	CASSPGFNTEAFF	TGTGCCAGCAGCCCGGGATTTAACACTGAAGCTTTCTTT
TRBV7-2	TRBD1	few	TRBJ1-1	CASSFGGRGRLAFF	TGTGCCAGCAGCTTTGGGGGCAGGGGGCGTCTAGCTTTCTTT
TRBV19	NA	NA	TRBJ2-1	CASSRAGTSYNEQFF	TGTGCCAGTAGTCGGGCCGGGACATCTTACAATGAGCAGTTCTTC
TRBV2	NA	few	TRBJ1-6	CASSESVGAPLHF	TGTGCCAGCAGCGAGTCCGTCGGGGCACCCCTCCACTTT
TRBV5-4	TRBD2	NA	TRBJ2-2	CASSGYGGTGELFF	TGTGCCAGCAGCGGGTACGGGGGGACCGGGGAGCTGTTTTTT
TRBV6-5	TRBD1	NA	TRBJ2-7	CASSRRQGGYEQYF	TGTGCCAGCAGCCGACGACAGGGGGGCTACGAGCAGTACTTC
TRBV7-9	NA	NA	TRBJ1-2	CASTNLQGHYGYTF	TGTGCCAGCACGAACCTACAGGGCCACTATGGCTACACCTTC
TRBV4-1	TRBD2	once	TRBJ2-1	CASSQGHASGYNEQFF	TGCGCCAGCAGCCAAGGCCACGCTAGCGGCTACAATGAGCAGTTCTTC
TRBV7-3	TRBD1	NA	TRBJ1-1	CASSISRGHGAFF	TGTGCCAGCAGCATAAGCAGGGGGCACGGAGCTTTCTTT
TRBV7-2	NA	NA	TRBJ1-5	CASSQGWNQPQHF	TGTGCCAGCAGCCAGGGGTGGAATCAGCCCCAGCATTTT
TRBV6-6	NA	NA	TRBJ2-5	CASSYLFTGGGETQYF	TGTGCCAGCAGTTACTTATTCACAGGGGGAGGGGAGACCCAGTACTTC
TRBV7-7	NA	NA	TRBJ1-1	CASSLWRGGNTEAFF	TGTGCCAGCAGCTTATGGAGGGGCGGGAACACTGAAGCTTTCTTT
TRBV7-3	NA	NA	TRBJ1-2	CASSSYRASGYTF	TGTGCCAGCAGCTCTTACAGGGCCAGCGGCTACACCTTC
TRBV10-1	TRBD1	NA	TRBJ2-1	CASNHPLTGGSDNEQFF	TGCGCCAGCAACCACCCGCTTACAGGGGGTAGCGACAATGAGCAGTTCTTC
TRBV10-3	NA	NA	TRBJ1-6	CAISEESSYNSPLHF	TGTGCCATCAGTGAGGAGAGCTCCTATAATTCACCCCTCCACTTT
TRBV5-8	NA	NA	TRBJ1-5	CASSMTHRYSNQPQHF	TGTGCCAGCAGCATGACCCACAGATATAGCAATCAGCCCCAGCATTTT
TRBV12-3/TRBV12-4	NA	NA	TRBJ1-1	CASSLNLRAAFF	TGTGCCAGCAGTCTCAATTTGAGGGCAGCTTTCTTT
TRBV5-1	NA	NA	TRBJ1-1	CASRFQVNTEAFF	TGCGCCAGCAGATTTCAGGTGAACACTGAAGCTTTCTTT
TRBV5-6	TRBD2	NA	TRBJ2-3	CASSFRTSGATDTQYF	TGTGCCAGCAGCTTCCGGACTAGCGGGGCCACAGATACGCAGTATTTT
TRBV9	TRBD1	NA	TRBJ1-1	CASSDHDRGHGNTEAFF	TGTGCCAGCAGCGACCATGACAGGGGGCACGGGAACACTGAAGCTTTCTTT
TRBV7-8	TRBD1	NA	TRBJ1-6	CASSVEGQGFGNSPLHF	TGTGCCAGCAGCGTAGAAGGACAGGGGTTCGGTAATTCACCCCTCCACTTT
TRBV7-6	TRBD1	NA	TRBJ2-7	CASSSQGQGYEQYF	TGTGCCAGCAGCTCCCAGGGACAGGGCTACGAGCAGTACTTC
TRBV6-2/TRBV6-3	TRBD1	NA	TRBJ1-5	CASSRGTGGRYSNQPQHF	TGTGCCAGCAGCCGAGGGACAGGGGGCCGCTATAGCAATCAGCCCCAGCATTTT
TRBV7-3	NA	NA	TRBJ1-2	CASSPGSGGYTF	TGTGCCAGCAGCCCAGGGTCCGGTGGCTACACCTTC
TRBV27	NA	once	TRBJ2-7	CASTKLLAGTYEQYF	TGTGCCAGCACTAAGCTATTGGCGGGTACCTACGAGCAGTACTTC
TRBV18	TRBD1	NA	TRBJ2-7	CASSPSGQGIYEQYF	TGTGCCAGCTCACCTAGTGGACAGGGTATATACGAGCAGTACTTC
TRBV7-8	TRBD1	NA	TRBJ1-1	CASSLRDREGTEAFF	TGTGCCAGCAGCTTGCGGGACAGGGAAGGCACTGAAGCTTTCTTT
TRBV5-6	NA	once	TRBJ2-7	CASSLAGGGSYEQYF	TGTGCCAGCAGCTTGGCGGGGGGCGGCTCCTACGAGCAGTACTTC
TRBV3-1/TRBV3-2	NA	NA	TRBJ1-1	CASSQARGGTEAFF	TGTGCCAGCAGCCAAGCACGGGGAGGCACTGAAGCTTTCTTT
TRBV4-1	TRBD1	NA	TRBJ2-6	CASSPGTDSGANVLTF	TGCGCCAGCAGCCCCGGGACAGACTCTGGGGCCAACGTCCTGACTTTC
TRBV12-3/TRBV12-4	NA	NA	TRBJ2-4	CASSPAKNIQYF	TGTGCCAGCAGTCCTGCCAAAAACATTCAGTACTTC
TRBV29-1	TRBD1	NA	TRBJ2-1	CSVEEGQGGSYNEQFF	TGCAGCGTTGAGGAAGGACAGGGGGGCTCCTACAATGAGCAGTTCTTC
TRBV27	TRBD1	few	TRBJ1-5	CASSGGQGTISNQPQHF	TGTGCCAGCAGTGGAGGACAGGGAACGATTAGCAATCAGCCCCAGCATTTT
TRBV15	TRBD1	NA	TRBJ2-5	CATSRQGAGETQYF	TGTGCCACCAGCAGGCAGGGGGCGGGAGAGACCCAGTACTTC
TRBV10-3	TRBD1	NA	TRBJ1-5	CAISGTGRYQPQHF	TGTGCCATCAGTGGGACAGGGAGGTATCAGCCCCAGCATTTT
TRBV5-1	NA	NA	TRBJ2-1	CASSSSGDNEQFF	TGCGCCAGCAGCTCCAGCGGAGACAATGAGCAGTTCTTC
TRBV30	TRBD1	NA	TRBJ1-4	CAWSPGTGDEKLFF	TGTGCCTGGAGTCCCGGGACAGGGGATGAAAAACTGTTTTTT
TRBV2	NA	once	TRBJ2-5	CASSGGVGGQETQYF	TGTGCCAGCAGTGGGGGTGTGGGGGGCCAAGAGACCCAGTACTTC